This record concerns one TCR beta chain sequence. The sample originates from a study of T cells in Graves' hyperthyroidism and ophthalmopathy. The length of the CDR3 is 16 residues. Trimming took off 1 base at V and 0 bases at J, with 13 bases between the two ends. Germline-derived CDR1 and CDR2 are DFQATT and SNEGSKA (reference sequence). The CDR3 regions of TCR beta were amplified from RNA transcripts. The primer set for the first-round RT-PCR of the TCR CDR3 was HTBI. TCRdb passed the multiplex PCR reads through MiXCR, listing each CDR3 protein once. Here the sample spans roughly 700,000 distinct CDR3 sequences, 14% being singletons.

Sequencing was performed on blood. This TCR derives from a woman younger than 30 with Graves' hyperthyroidism. The rearrangement joins TRBV20-1 to TRBJ2-4; perhaps TRBD1 as D (6 bases). CDR3 nucleotides: TGCAGTGCTAGAGGGACAGCCCAAATAGCCAAAAACATTCAGTACTTC. This encodes CSARGTAQIAKNIQYF.